Below are 5 T cell receptor beta chains sequenced from a single sample in a study of CD8 T cells in Susac syndrome. Reverse transcription of roughly 0.5 to 1 ug RNA was carried out with random hexamers. TCRdb re-called the immunoSEQ multiplex PCR reads with MiXCR, one entry per CDR3 protein. Of 200,000 or so distinct CDR3 sequences in the sample, nearly 95% were seen once. What was sequenced was CD4+ T cells from PBMCs. Receptors were obtained from a human donor with multiple sclerosis.

This clonotype was found once. The chain employs TRBV12-3 or TRBV12-4 and TRBJ2-1, with no clear D. This CDR3 has 11 amino acids. For the CDR3, the DNA is TGTGTAGTTGGGTCCTACAATGAGCAGTTCTTC. Protein sequence: CVVGSYNEQFF.

The chain joins TRBV7-6 to TRBJ2-3; possibly TRBD2 for D (6 bases). Trimming took off 5 bases at V and 4 bases at J, with 19 bases between the two ends. The germline V gene encodes CDR1 SGHVS and CDR2 FNYEAQ. The CDR3 is 16 amino acids. The CDR3 nucleotides read TGTGCCAGCAGCCGCCCTAGCTGGAGGGGTGCAGATACGCAGTATTTT. Translating it yields CASSRPSWRGADTQYF.

The chain combines TRBV27 with TRBJ2-2; no clear D. The germline V and J ends were trimmed by 4 bases and 1 base, with 19 bases remaining between them. Germline V gives CDR1 MNHEY, CDR2 SMNVEV (reference sequence). This CDR3 has 18 amino acids. The CDR3: CASSSNPEPHKNTGELFF. The CDR3 bases are TGTGCCAGCAGTTCCAACCCCGAACCTCACAAGAACACCGGGGAGCTGTTTTTT.

V gene TRBV4-2 combines with J gene TRBJ2-7, with D perhaps assigned TRBD1 or TRBD2 (5 bases each). The length of the CDR3 is 13 residues. From germline, CDR1 is LGHNA and CDR2 YNFKEQ. Trimming took off 3 bases at V and 2 bases at J, with 8 bases between the two ends. The CDR3 DNA is TGTGCCAGCAGCCACCAGGGACCCTACGAGCAGTACTTC. Translation gives CASSHQGPYEQYF.

The V and J genes are TRBV30 and TRBJ2-7; D not certain. Germline V gene sequence: CDR1 GTSNPN, CDR2 SVGIG (reference sequence). The CDR3 has 12 amino acids. The V end lost 1 base, the J end lost 6 bases, and 10 bases lay between the germline ends. For the CDR3, the DNA is TGTGCCTGGAGTGCAGTTGTGGGCGAGCAGTACTTC. It yields the protein CAWSAVVGEQYF.